This TCR beta chain was sequenced for a study of vaccination effects on CD4 cells after COVID-19. Study information: Antigen-specific CD4+ T cells expanded by the ViraFEST assay with viral peptide pools were then sequenced. Around 2 million PBMC per well were cultured with approximately 9.7 IU/ml IL-2 and approximately 9.1 ug/ml peptides.

The data were produced by immunoSEQ multiplex PCR, yet TCRdb's version contains in-frame clones alone and is incomplete. The sample lists nearly 45,000 clones; 72% were seen once. Comment on this clone: No antigen is known for it.

On roughly day 10 of culture, CD4+ T cells were separated out. Either the mRNA-1273 or the BNT162b2 vaccine was given to participants as two doses. The CDR3 sequence is 15 residues long. V lost 4 bases to trimming and J lost 4 bases; unmatched junction nucleotides: 4. Germline CDR1 MRHNA, CDR2 SNTAGT. The specimen comprised CD4+ T cells from PBMCs cultured without peptide, sampled after COVID-19 vaccination. The sequence derives from a human donor who received a COVID-19 vaccine. V is TRBV6-4 and J is TRBJ2-5; 12 positions agree with TRBD2. The CDR3 DNA sequence: TGTGCCAGCAGTGTGCTAGCGGGGGGGCCAGAGACCCAGTACTTC. Translation: CASSVLAGGPETQYF.